These 28 T cell receptor beta chains share one sample of origin, sequenced in a study of low-dose radiotherapy and immunotherapy resistance in tumors (dated by TCRdb to the early 2020s). Superscript III and a set of TRAV- and TRBV-specific primers were used to synthesize first-strand cDNA, so that both TCRalpha and TCRbeta chains were covered. TCRs were amplified for 15 to 20 PCR cycles with Phusion, using a constant-region primer paired with the adapter attached to the V primers. Using fastp at Q25 and MiXCR, TCRdb reprocessed the public reads and kept productive beta chains. Rows are combined by CDR3 protein, so each entry shows the most common genes and DNA. The sample table shows 9,500 to 15,000 distinct CDR3 sequences, and under 85% are seen once. The ten most abundant clones make up 3.4% of the sample. Source of these receptors: a human donor with advanced metastatic prostate, ovarian, gallbladder or colorectal cancer (not recorded which). This table probably holds off-target reads from a library built for another chain.

V is TRBV7-2 and J is TRBJ2-1; the match to TRBD2 covers 10 bases. V trimming: 5 bases; J trimming: 1 base; junction bases outside the gene matches: 2. CDR1 is SGHTA and CDR2 is FQGNSA in the germline V gene. The CDR3 spans 15 residues. The CDR3: CASSTGLASYNEQFF. The CDR3 nucleotides read TGTGCCAGCAGCACGGGACTAGCGTCCTACAATGAGCAGTTCTTC.

V is TRBV3-1 and J is TRBJ2-2; unclear D gene. Germline-derived CDR1 and CDR2 are LGHDT and YNNKEL (reference sequence). V was trimmed by 2 bases and J by 0 bases, leaving 1 base between them. The CDR3 length is 13 residues. The CDR3: CASSQPNTGELFF. For the CDR3, the DNA is TGTGCCAGCAGCCAACCGAACACCGGGGAGCTGTTTTTT.

This chain joins TRBV7-2 and TRBJ2-1; D gene unclear. Deletions cut 1 base from V and 8 bases from J, with 6 bases between. Per germline, CDR1 SGHTA and CDR2 FQGNSA. The CDR3 runs to 12 residues. In DNA, the CDR3 is TGTGCCAGCAGCTTAGGGCAATATGAGCAGTTCTTC. Translating gives CASSLGQYEQFF. The whole variable domain, filled in from reference TRBV7-2 and TRBJ2-1, reads GAGVSQSPSNKVTEKGKDVELRCDPISGHTALYWYRQSLGQGLEFLIYFQGNSAPDKSGLPSDRFSAERTGGSVSTLTIQRTQQEDSAVYLCASSLGQYEQFFGPGTRLTVL.

The gene calls are TRBV9 and TRBJ2-1; TRBD2 might be the D (6 bases). The V gene's germline CDR1 is SGDLS and CDR2 YYNGEE. Deletions cut 3 bases from V and 3 bases from J, with 16 bases between. CDR3 length: 16 residues. The CDR3 coding sequence is TGTGCCAGCAGCGAGTCGGCGGGACCCCTCTACAATGAGCAGTTCTTC. It codes for CASSESAGPLYNEQFF.

There are a few counts of this clonotype. The genes are TRBV11-2 and TRBJ2-1; 9 bases are a match to TRBD2. CDR1 is SGHAT and CDR2 is FQNNGV in the germline V gene. The CDR3 runs 17 residues. V shed 1 base, J shed 4 bases, and the junction held 8 bases outside the gene matches. The CDR3 DNA is TGTGCCAGCAGCTTAGGACTAGCGGTAGGTTTTTACAATGAGCAGTTCTTC. Its translation: CASSLGLAVGFYNEQFF.

The V and J genes are TRBV7-2 and TRBJ1-1; 9 bases agree with TRBD1. V trimming: 5 bases; J trimming: 6 bases; junction bases outside the gene matches: 10. Germline assignment: CDR1 SGHTA and CDR2 FQGNSA. The CDR3 is 15 residues long. The CDR3 DNA sequence: TGTGCCAGCAGCCCGAAACAGGGGGCGGGCGCTGAAGCTTTCTTT. It codes for CASSPKQGAGAEAFF.

CDR3 residues: CSVARQGNNEQFF. Written as DNA, the CDR3 is TGCAGCGTTGCCCGACAGGGGAACAATGAGCAGTTCTTC. This chain links TRBV29-1 with TRBJ2-1, with 8 bases lining up with TRBD1. This CDR3 spans 13 amino acids. V trimming: 4 bases; J trimming: 5 bases; junction bases outside the gene matches: 4. From germline, CDR1 is SQVTM and CDR2 ANQGSEA.

The table lists this clonotype with a few counts. This CDR3 reads CASSTGYEQYF. The CDR3 DNA is TGTGCCAGCAGTACAGGGTACGAGCAGTACTTC. The chain couples TRBV28 to TRBJ2-7, with TRBD1 as a possible D gene (6 bases). CDR1 is MDHEN and CDR2 is SYDVKM in the germline V gene. The ends were cut back, 5 bases at V and 4 bases at J, with 6 bases in the middle. The CDR3 covers 11 residues.

The CDR3 bases are TGTGCCAGCAGTGGAGGTAGCGGGCGGGATACGCAGTATTTT. This gives the protein CASSGGSGRDTQYF. This rearrangement joins TRBV2 to TRBJ2-3; the match to TRBD2 covers 7 bases. CDR1 is SNHLY, CDR2 FYNNEI, per germline. J lost 6 bases, V lost 4 bases, and 7 bases had no gene match. There are 14 residues in the CDR3.

In nucleotides, the CDR3 is TGTGCCAGCAGCGTACAGGGGGGGGAGACCCAGTACTTC. Residues: CASSVQGGETQYF. The V call is TRBV7-3, the J call TRBJ2-5; D might be TRBD1 (8 bases). This CDR3 contains 13 residues. Trimming cost V 5 bases and J 5 bases, with 12 bases left between them. Per the germline V gene, CDR1 is SGHTA and CDR2 is FQGTGA.

This rearrangement joins TRBV14 to TRBJ2-1; D may be TRBD1 (6 bases). Trimming pared 8 bases from V and 13 bases from J, leaving 18 bases between. The CDR3 consists of 12 residues. In germline, CDR1 is SGHDN, CDR2 FVKESK. The CDR3, as DNA: TGTGCCAGCGGCAGTGGGAGACAGGCACAGTTCTTC. It is translated as CASGSGRQAQFF. Filled out from reference TRBV14 and TRBJ2-1, the complete variable domain reads EAGVTQFPSHSVIEKGQTVTLRCDPISGHDNLYWYRRVMGKEIKFLLHFVKESKQDESGMPNNRFLAERTGGTYSTLKVQPAELEDSGVYFCASGSGRQAQFFGPGTRLTVL.

The J gene is TRBJ1-2, the V gene TRBV29-1; no clear D gene. Trimming shortened V by 4 bases and J by 10 bases, and 10 bases separated the two germline ends. Germline-derived CDR1 and CDR2 are SQVTM and ANQGSEA. CDR3 length: 10 amino acids. DNA of the CDR3: TGCAGCGTTGGGACCGAGGACTACACCTTC. It codes for CSVGTEDYTF.

V and J are TRBV15 and TRBJ1-2, with 7 nucleotides matching TRBD1. The trim removed 6 bases at V and 0 bases at J, leaving 7 bases unmatched. The CDR3 extends over 15 amino acids. CDR1 and CDR2 from the germline V gene are LNHNV and YYDKDF (reference sequence). CDR3 region: CATSIDREANYGYTF. The CDR3 DNA reads as TGTGCCACCAGTATTGACAGGGAAGCTAACTATGGCTACACCTTC.

The chain is built from TRBV4-3 and TRBJ2-1; no clear D gene. Per the germline V gene, CDR1 is LGHNA and CDR2 is YSLEER. The length of the CDR3 is 17 residues. Trimming removed 2 bases at V and 1 base at J, with 15 bases between. This CDR3 is CASSQYSVAVSYNEQFF. The CDR3 DNA reads as TGCGCCAGCAGCCAATATTCCGTGGCGGTATCCTACAATGAGCAGTTCTTC.

The chain combines TRBV5-1 with TRBJ2-2, with D possibly matching TRBD2 (5 bases). The ends were cut back, 4 bases at V and 5 bases at J, with 15 bases in the middle. Germline CDR1 reads SGHRS; CDR2 reads YFSETQ. The CDR3 covers 15 residues. The CDR3 DNA reads as TGCGCCAGCAGCCCTCCAGCGGATACGACCGGGGAGCTGTTTTTT. It is translated as CASSPPADTTGELFF.

This clonotype was counted a few times. This chain connects TRBV29-1 to TRBJ2-5, with 7 positions matching TRBD2. CDR1 and CDR2 from the germline V gene are SQVTM and ANQGSEA. The CDR3 is made up of 13 amino acids. V was clipped by 7 bases and J by 4 bases; unmatched bases: 9. The CDR3 DNA reads TGCAGCGCCTTGGGGGGAGGGAGAGAGACCCAGTACTTC. Translating gives CSALGGGRETQYF. Filled out from reference TRBV29-1 and TRBJ2-5, the complete variable domain reads SAVISQKPSRDICQRGTSLTIQCQVDSQVTMMFWYRQQPGQSLTLIATANQGSEATYESGFVIDKFPISRPNLTFSTLTVSNMSPEDSSIYLCSALGGGRETQYFGPGTRLLVL.

The V and J genes are TRBV4-1 and TRBJ2-4; 9 bases map to TRBD1. Germline-derived CDR1 and CDR2 are MGHRA and YSYEKL. The V and J ends lost 0 bases and 2 bases, in that order; junction bases with no gene match: 5. The CDR3 is 17 amino acids. This CDR3 is CASSQEAQGATKNIQYF. The CDR3 DNA is TGCGCCAGCAGCCAAGAAGCACAGGGGGCAACCAAAAACATTCAGTACTTC.

The chain couples TRBV18 to TRBJ2-7; D unclear. CDR1 and CDR2 from the germline V gene are KGHSH and LQKENI. Trimming pared 5 bases from V and 7 bases from J, leaving 9 bases between. The CDR3 runs to 11 residues. CDR3 in amino acids: CASSVPREQYF. CDR3 bases: TGTGCCAGCTCAGTGCCTCGAGAGCAGTACTTC. Together with reference TRBV18 and TRBJ2-7, the CDR3 gives the full variable domain: NAGVMQNPRHLVRRRGQEARLRCSPMKGHSHVYWYRQLPEEGLKFMVYLQKENIIDESGMPKERFSAEFPKEGPSILRIQQVVRGDSAAYFCASSVPREQYFGPGTRLTVT.

This clonotype showed up just a few times. The rearrangement links TRBV11-2 to TRBJ2-7; 7 nucleotides align to TRBD1. The J segment lost 2 bases and the V segment lost 6 bases, leaving 7 bases of the junction unmatched. Looked up from germline, CDR1 is SGHAT and CDR2 is FQNNGV. The CDR3 consists of 14 residues. The CDR3 loop is CASSYRTGTYEQYF. The DNA for the CDR3 is TGTGCCAGCAGTTATAGGACAGGCACCTACGAGCAGTACTTC.

The rearrangement uses TRBV10-3 and TRBJ2-1; tentatively, D is TRBD1 or TRBD2 (5 bases each). Germline CDR1 ENHRY, CDR2 SYGVKD. There are 14 residues in the CDR3. Trimming left V 10 bases short and J 3 bases short, with 16 bases between. DNA for the CDR3: TGTGCCACCAAAGGCGAGGGGTACTACAATGAGCAGTTCTTC. Its protein product is CATKGEGYYNEQFF.

This chain links TRBV11-1 with TRBJ2-7, with 13 bases matching TRBD2. Germline loops: CDR1 SGHAT, CDR2 FQDESV (reference sequence). Trimming cost V 4 bases and J 0 bases; bases outside gene matches: 0. This CDR3 is built from 15 residues. CDR3 region: CASSWTSGGSYEQYF. The CDR3 DNA sequence: TGTGCCAGCAGCTGGACTAGCGGGGGCTCCTACGAGCAGTACTTC. The whole variable domain, filled in from reference TRBV11-1 and TRBJ2-7, reads EAEVAQSPRYKITEKSQAVAFWCDPISGHATLYWYRQILGQGPELLVQFQDESVVDDSQLPKDRFSAERLKGVDSTLKIQPAELGDSAMYLCASSWTSGGSYEQYFGPGTRLTVT.

The chain is built from TRBV7-9 and TRBJ2-2; 8 nucleotides align to TRBD1. The CDR3 is 15 amino acids. V shed 5 bases, J shed 0 bases, and the junction held 2 bases outside the gene matches. CDR1 and CDR2 from the germline V gene are SEHNR and FQNEAQ (reference sequence). The DNA of the CDR3 is TGTGCCAGCAGCCCGACAGGGGCGAACACCGGGGAGCTGTTTTTT. Translated, it gives CASSPTGANTGELFF. Full variable domain (missing parts from reference TRBV7-9 and TRBJ2-2): DTGVSQNPRHKITKRGQNVTFRCDPISEHNRLYWYRQTLGQGPEFLTYFQNEAQLEKSRLLSDRFSAERPKGSFSTLEIQRTEQGDSAMYLCASSPTGANTGELFFGEGSRLTVL.

This clonotype was observed a single time. The chain links TRBV9 to TRBJ1-3, with D tentatively TRBD1 (5 bases). V was pared by 0 bases and J by 2 bases, with 9 bases between. CDR1 and CDR2 (germline): SGDLS, YYNGEE. This CDR3 comprises 15 residues. CDR3 sequence reads: CASSVGTGPGNTIYF. The CDR3 bases are TGTGCCAGCAGCGTAGGTACAGGACCTGGAAACACCATATATTTT. Together with reference TRBV9 and TRBJ1-3, the CDR3 gives the full variable domain: DSGVTQTPKHLITATGQRVTLRCSPRSGDLSVYWYQQSLDQGLQFLIQYYNGEERAKGNILERFSAQQFPDLHSELNLSSLELGDSALYFCASSVGTGPGNTIYFGEGSWLTVV.

The chain has TRBV5-4 and TRBJ1-4; D not resolved. V gave up 0 bases and J gave up 0 bases, with 6 bases separating them. Germline V lookup: CDR1 SGHNT, CDR2 YYREEE (reference sequence). CDR3 length: 15 residues. The CDR3, as DNA: TGTGCCAGCAGCTTGGATCCCGCAACTAATGAAAAACTGTTTTTT. Translated, it gives CASSLDPATNEKLFF.

The rearrangement links TRBV10-3 to TRBJ2-3; 9 positions match TRBD1. J gave up 2 bases and V 6 bases, and 6 bases lay outside the gene matches. The CDR3 is made up of 15 amino acids. Germline V gene lookup returns CDR1 ENHRY and CDR2 SYGVKD. The CDR3 nucleotides read TGTGCCATCAGCTCCGGGACAGGGAACACAGATACGCAGTATTTT. Amino acid sequence: CAISSGTGNTDTQYF.

The CDR3 is CASSLIGSSHEQYF. The CDR3 DNA reads TGCGCCAGCAGCTTAATAGGATCGTCCCACGAGCAGTACTTC. The chain uses TRBV5-1 and TRBJ2-7; D remains unclear. This CDR3 has 14 residues. Germline-derived CDR1 and CDR2 are SGHRS and YFSETQ. Trimming pared 2 bases from V and 5 bases from J, leaving 14 bases between.

This sequence joins TRBV11-2 and TRBJ2-1; possible D gene TRBD2, 7 bases. CDR3 length: 16 residues. Trimming shortened V by 4 bases and J by 6 bases, and 19 bases separated the two germline ends. Germline values: CDR1 SGHAT, CDR2 FQNNGV. CDR3 sequence (DNA): TGTGCCAGCAGCTCCTTGGGGGGGGCTGGCACCAATGAGCAGTTCTTC. This gives the protein CASSSLGGAGTNEQFF.

V is TRBV11-2 and J is TRBJ2-1, with 7 bases that match TRBD1. Per the germline V gene, CDR1 is SGHAT and CDR2 is FQNNGV. With 1 base clipped from V and 10 bases from J, the junction kept 7 bases outside the gene matches. The CDR3 consists of 14 residues. In DNA form, the CDR3 reads TGTGCCAGCAGCTTAGTTCCCACAGGGGACGAGCAGTTCTTC. It specifies CASSLVPTGDEQFF.